The text below deals with one T cell receptor (beta chain). Other DNA sequences from this sample encode an identical CDR3 as well. These data are taken from a study of shared clonotypes between healthy human individuals. Only in-frame clones appear in the TCRdb table, and some are missing; sequencing was by immunoSEQ multiplex PCR. Of 1,400,000 or so clones listed, approximately 98.5% are singletons. CDR3 length: 11 residues. The V gene lost 6 bases and the J gene lost 5 bases, with 10 bases spanning the gap. Germline values: CDR1 DFQATT, CDR2 SNEGSKA (reference sequence). This sequence was found in a man under 40 in good health. The specimen was naive CD4+ T cells sorted from blood. Subset in this sample: CD45RA+ positively selected. The chain is built from TRBV20-1 and TRBJ2-5; D gene ambiguous. The CDR3 DNA follows: TGCAGTGCCCTAAGTGTTGAGACCCAGTACTTC. Its translation: CSALSVETQYF.